This TCR beta chain was sequenced in a study of blood T cell repertoires in COVID-19. Study summary: Italy, Spain and the United States were the sources of the convalescent and acute COVID-19 samples. PBMCs, B-cell-depleted T cells, or T cells provided the cDNA or gDNA that made up the material.

Per the original methods: Using reference gene primer amplification, nucleated cell counts were estimated. Using immunoSEQ multiplex PCR, the repertoire was profiled, and TCRdb retains in-frame clones only, with some absent. The V and J calls and clone size come from that table; D and trimming were worked out from the DNA. The data show 200,000 to 250,000 clones, with 60% to 85% seen just once and roughly 6.7% held by the top ten. The germline CDR1 and CDR2 sequences are MGHDK and SYGVNS. The CDR3 has 16 amino acids. V was shortened by 1 base and J by 0 bases, with 12 bases between the two germline ends.

The V and J genes are TRBV25-1 and TRBJ2-5; the D is unclear. The receptor was derived from a woman aged 70-85 years with acute or convalescent COVID-19. The sequenced sample consisted of peripheral blood. The CDR3 spells CASSELGNAYQETQYF. For the CDR3, the DNA is TGTGCCAGCAGTGAATTGGGCAACGCGTACCAAGAGACCCAGTACTTC.